The entry that follows covers one T cell receptor (beta chain) sequence. Its antigen is undetermined. The record originates from a study of T cells in tumors after PD-1 blockade. On the study more broadly: Patients received pembrolizumab 200 mg every 3 weeks or cemiplimab 350 mg every 2 weeks. On average, peripheral blood gave approximately 120,000 TCR templates and 35,000 to 40,000 unique clonotypes. Study outcomes and limitations: Approximately 41% of tumor TCR clonotypes were also found in blood.

This CDR3 region has 15 residues. CDR1 is MDHEN and CDR2 is SYDVKM in the germline V gene. Trimming took 5 bases from V and 5 from J, leaving 19 bases between them. Clones were read by immunoSEQ multiplex PCR, and TCRdb kept only the in-frame ones, dropping some. The profile shows around 50,000 clones, nearly 80% of them singletons. The chain recombines TRBV28 with TRBJ2-7; TRBD1 or TRBD2 may be the D gene (5 bases each). The sample consisted of PBMCs, taken before anti-PD-1 treatment. The TCR was taken from a human donor with basal cell carcinoma. The chain's CDR3 is CASSPPGRGLNEQYF. The CDR3 DNA is TGTGCCAGCAGTCCCCCGGGGCGCGGGCTGAACGAGCAGTACTTC.